The rows below give T cell receptor beta chains drawn from one sample of a study of cytomegalovirus exposure and HLA in healthy donors. Sequenced by immunoSEQ multiplex PCR; TCRdb stores in-frame clones only, minus some. The top ten hold approximately 2% of the sample, which has about 160,000 clones, roughly 80% seen once. Sequenced input: PBMCs. The receptors come from a female donor in good health and CMV-seronegative. The CDR3 runs from the conserved cysteine through the conserved F or W. D genes are given only for firm matches. Clone sizes are given selectively: once, few, many, or a class where the clone is expanded.

TRBJ2-3,TRBD1,TRBV10-3,.,CAISEQGTDTQYF,TGTGCCATCAGTGAACAGGGGACAGATACGCAGTATTTT
TRBJ2-3,TRBD2,TRBV5-5,.,CASSLSVAGANTQYF,TGTGCCAGCAGCTTATCGGTAGCGGGGGCTAATACGCAGTATTTT
TRBJ1-5,.,TRBV6-6,.,CAAAGVSVQPQHF,TGTGCCGCAGCAGGGGTCTCGGTTCAGCCCCAGCATTTT
TRBJ2-3,TRBD2,TRBV4-2,.,CASSGTSESTDTQYF,TGTGCCAGCAGTGGGACTAGCGAAAGCACAGATACGCAGTATTTT
TRBJ1-1,TRBD1,TRBV2,.,CASIGTGINTEAFF,TGTGCCAGCATTGGGACAGGGATCAACACTGAAGCTTTCTTT
TRBJ2-2,TRBD1,TRBV7-9,once,CSSSYLRDRSLTGELFF,TGTTCCAGCAGTTACCTCCGGGACAGGTCTCTCACCGGGGAGCTGTTTTTT
TRBJ2-7,TRBD1,TRBV29-1,.,CSGGQGIYEQYF,TGCAGCGGGGGACAGGGAATCTACGAGCAGTACTTC
TRBJ1-4,.,TRBV30,.,CAWSSGGRLFF,TGTGCCTGGAGTAGCGGGGGGAGGCTGTTTTTT
TRBJ1-1,.,TRBV6-5,once,CASSYSLAVGAPEAFF,TGTGCCAGCAGTTACTCACTTGCTGTGGGGGCCCCAGAAGCTTTCTTT
TRBJ1-2,.,TRBV7-2,.,CASSLAGLGCTF,TGTGCCAGCAGCTTAGCGGGACTGGGCTGCACCTTC
TRBJ1-1,.,TRBV5-1,.,CASSLQNMNTEAFF,TGCGCCAGCAGCCTCCAGAACATGAACACTGAAGCTTTCTTT
TRBJ2-7,TRBD1,TRBV11-2,.,CASSYHSGQGDEQYF,TGTGCCAGCAGCTATCACTCAGGACAGGGCGACGAGCAGTACTTC
TRBJ2-5,TRBD2,TRBV2,.,CAIIIAGGDQETQYF,TGTGCCATCATAATAGCGGGGGGGGATCAAGAGACCCAGTACTTC
TRBJ1-2,.,TRBV2,few,CASSEALGRGNYGYTF,TGTGCCAGCAGTGAAGCGCTGGGGAGAGGGAACTATGGCTACACCTTC
TRBJ2-7,TRBD1,TRBV29-1,.,CSVRTGDVYEQYF,TGCAGCGTTCGGACAGGGGACGTCTACGAGCAGTACTTC
TRBJ1-6,.,TRBV7-3,.,CASSLEGSPLHF,TGTGCCAGCAGCTTAGAGGGTTCACCCCTCCACTTT
TRBJ1-2,TRBD1,TRBV13,.,CASSSKNRGRSDYGYTF,TGTGCCAGCAGCTCAAAGAACAGGGGGCGGTCGGACTATGGCTACACCTTC
TRBJ1-4,TRBD1,TRBV14,.,CASSLGTVPEKLFF,TGTGCCAGCAGCCTCGGGACAGTACCCGAAAAACTGTTTTTT
TRBJ1-1,.,TRBV10-2,.,CASSENYGGMVMAEAFF,TGCGCCAGCAGTGAGAACTACGGAGGTATGGTTATGGCTGAAGCTTTCTTT
TRBJ1-2,.,TRBV6-5,few,CASSYSIQGWDGYTF,TGTGCCAGCAGTTACTCGATACAGGGCTGGGATGGCTACACCTTC
TRBJ2-1,TRBD2,TRBV19,.,CASTTGTRAYNEQFF,TGTGCCAGTACCACCGGGACTAGGGCCTACAATGAGCAGTTCTTC
TRBJ2-2,TRBD2,TRBV5-4,.,CASSLGLAMELFF,TGTGCCAGCAGCTTGGGACTAGCAATGGAGCTGTTTTTT
TRBJ2-1,.,TRBV9,.,CASSWGGLVYNEQFF,TGTGCCAGCAGCTGGGGGGGGCTGGTCTACAATGAGCAGTTCTTC
TRBJ2-2,TRBD1,TRBV7-3,.,CATSINDRGAGELFF,TGTGCCACCAGCATAAACGACAGGGGCGCCGGGGAGCTGTTTTTT
TRBJ1-4,TRBD1,TRBV7-2,.,CASSPRGRGEKLFF,TGTGCCAGCAGCCCCAGGGGGCGCGGAGAAAAACTGTTTTTT
TRBJ1-1,TRBD1,TRBV4-2,.,CASSRQGEMTEAFF,TGTGCCAGCAGTCGACAGGGCGAGATGACTGAAGCTTTCTTT
TRBJ2-6,.,TRBV10-3,few,CAISSMTARGTGANVLTF,TGTGCCATCAGCTCCATGACGGCCCGGGGAACTGGGGCCAACGTCCTGACTTTC
TRBJ2-7,TRBD1,TRBV7-3,.,CASSSPGTGDYEQYF,TGTGCCAGCAGTTCACCCGGGACAGGGGACTACGAGCAGTACTTC
TRBJ2-5,TRBD1,TRBV12-5,.,CASGLDRVQETQYF,TGTGCTAGTGGTCTGGACAGGGTTCAAGAGACCCAGTACTTC
TRBJ2-7,TRBD1,TRBV5-1,.,CASSSPGQGYSEQYF,TGCGCCAGCAGCTCGCCGGGACAGGGATACAGCGAGCAGTACTTC
TRBJ2-7,.,TRBV6-1,once,CASAEGRYEQYF,TGTGCCAGCGCAGAGGGGAGGTACGAGCAGTACTTC
TRBJ1-1,.,TRBV5-1,.,CASSLPGAEAFF,TGCGCCAGCAGCTTGCCCGGGGCTGAAGCTTTCTTT
TRBJ2-4,.,TRBV30,.,CAWKTVAKNIQYF,TGTGCCTGGAAGACAGTAGCCAAAAACATTCAGTACTTC
TRBJ2-7,TRBD2,TRBV29-1,.,CSAILAGPYEQYF,TGCAGCGCCATACTAGCGGGACCTTACGAGCAGTACTTC
TRBJ2-7,.,TRBV20-1,.,CSASSGYEQYF,TGCAGTGCTAGCAGCGGTTACGAGCAGTACTTC
TRBJ2-7,.,TRBV2,.,CASSVAAGASYEQYF,TGTGCCAGCAGTGTGGCGGCAGGGGCGAGCTACGAGCAGTACTTC
TRBJ2-7,.,TRBV9,.,CASSVVTSGGEQYF,TGTGCCAGCAGCGTAGTTACCTCGGGTGGCGAGCAGTACTTC
TRBJ1-6,.,TRBV27,.,CASSLWTVSSYNSPLHF,TGTGCCAGCAGTTTATGGACAGTCAGCTCCTATAATTCACCCCTCCACTTT
TRBJ2-2,.,TRBV11-2,few,CASSFLVRTGELFF,TGTGCCAGCAGCTTCCTGGTGCGCACCGGGGAGCTGTTTTTT
TRBJ1-4,TRBD1,TRBV29-1,.,CSVEGQGAREKLFF,TGCAGCGTTGAGGGACAGGGGGCGAGGGAAAAACTGTTTTTT
TRBJ2-5,TRBD2,TRBV5-6,.,CASSSLAGGEETQYF,TGTGCCAGCAGCTCCCTTGCGGGAGGTGAAGAGACCCAGTACTTC
TRBJ2-1,TRBD1,TRBV19,few,CASNYFGQGGNEQFF,TGTGCCAGTAACTATTTCGGACAGGGGGGCAATGAGCAGTTCTTC
TRBJ1-2,.,TRBV19,.,CASSPGGALLGYGYTF,TGTGCCAGTAGCCCGGGGGGGGCACTCTTGGGCTATGGCTACACCTTC
TRBJ2-2,TRBD1,TRBV2,.,CASSEQGAGAGELFF,TGTGCCAGCAGTGAGCAGGGGGCAGGGGCCGGGGAGCTGTTTTTT
TRBJ1-2,TRBD1,TRBV30,.,CAWPGQGAPNYGYTF,TGTGCCTGGCCGGGACAGGGGGCGCCGAACTATGGCTACACCTTC
TRBJ2-3,.,TRBV27,.,CASSKWGHFTDTQYF,TGTGCCAGCAGCAAATGGGGGCATTTCACAGATACGCAGTATTTT
TRBJ2-1,TRBD1,TRBV19,.,CASRGQGYNEQFF,TGTGCCAGTAGGGGACAGGGCTACAATGAGCAGTTCTTC
TRBJ1-1,.,TRBV7-9,.,CASSLGPAGDTEAFF,TGTGCCAGCAGCTTAGGTCCGGCAGGGGACACTGAAGCTTTCTTT
TRBJ2-3,.,TRBV6-5,.,CASSGVTFTDTQYF,TGTGCCAGCTCGGGGGTAACCTTCACAGATACGCAGTATTTT
TRBJ2-5,TRBD2,TRBV10-3,.,CAISESERGGSETQYF,TGTGCCATCAGTGAGTCCGAGCGGGGGGGCTCGGAGACCCAGTACTTC
TRBJ1-1,.,TRBV2,.,CASNPPGAFF,TGTGCCAGCAACCCACCGGGGGCTTTCTTT
TRBJ1-1,TRBD1,TRBV5-1,.,CASRTGEMNTEAFF,TGCGCCAGCAGGACAGGGGAGATGAACACTGAAGCTTTCTTT
TRBJ1-1,.,TRBV5-1,once,CASSLDPAGVGTEAFF,TGCGCCAGCAGCTTAGACCCCGCCGGGGTGGGCACTGAAGCTTTCTTT
TRBJ2-2,TRBD1,TRBV5-4,.,CASSSDRGTGELFF,TGTGCCAGCAGCTCCGACAGGGGGACCGGGGAGCTGTTTTTT
TRBJ1-1,.,TRBV5-5,few,CASSQGHANTEAFF,TGTGCCAGCAGTCAGGGACATGCGAACACTGAAGCTTTCTTT
TRBJ2-5,.,TRBV5-1,.,CASRDRLFGSETQYF,TGCGCCAGCCGAGATCGGTTGTTCGGGTCAGAGACCCAGTACTTC